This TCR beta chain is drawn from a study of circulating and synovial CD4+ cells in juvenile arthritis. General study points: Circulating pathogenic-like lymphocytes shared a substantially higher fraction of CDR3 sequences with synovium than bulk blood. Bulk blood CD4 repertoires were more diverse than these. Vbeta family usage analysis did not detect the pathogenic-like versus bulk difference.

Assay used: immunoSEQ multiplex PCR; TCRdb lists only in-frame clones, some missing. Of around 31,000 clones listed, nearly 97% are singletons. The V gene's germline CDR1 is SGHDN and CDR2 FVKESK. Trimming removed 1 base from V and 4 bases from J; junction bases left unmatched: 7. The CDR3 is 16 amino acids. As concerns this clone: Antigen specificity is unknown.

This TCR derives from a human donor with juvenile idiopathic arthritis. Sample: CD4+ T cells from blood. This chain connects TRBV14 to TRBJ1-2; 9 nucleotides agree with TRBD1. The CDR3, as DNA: TGTGCCAGCAGCCAAGGAACAGGGGGCGCCGGCTATGGCTACACCTTC. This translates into CASSQGTGGAGYGYTF.